This TCR beta chain was profiled in a study of T cell responses to AZD1222 COVID-19 vaccine. Study conclusions and caveats: Spike-spanning, vaccine-associated CD4 TCRs were dominant at 160-218 and 743-854.

For this clone: Its specificity is not known.

V shed 1 base and J 11 bases; nucleotides not matched to a gene: 5. The germline V gene encodes CDR1 SEHNR and CDR2 FQNEAQ (reference sequence). The CDR3 is made up of 13 amino acids. The data were produced by immunoSEQ multiplex PCR, yet TCRdb's version contains in-frame clones alone and is incomplete. The table shows 100,000 or so clones, with less than 90% occurring only once. The source is an adult in good health. The rearrangement joins TRBV7-9 to TRBJ1-1, with 9 bases identical to TRBD1. This sample comprised peripheral blood, obtained on day 0 of AZD1222 vaccination. CDR3 residues: CASSLEGGTGAFF. CDR3 in DNA: TGTGCCAGCAGCTTAGAGGGTGGGACAGGGGCTTTCTTT.